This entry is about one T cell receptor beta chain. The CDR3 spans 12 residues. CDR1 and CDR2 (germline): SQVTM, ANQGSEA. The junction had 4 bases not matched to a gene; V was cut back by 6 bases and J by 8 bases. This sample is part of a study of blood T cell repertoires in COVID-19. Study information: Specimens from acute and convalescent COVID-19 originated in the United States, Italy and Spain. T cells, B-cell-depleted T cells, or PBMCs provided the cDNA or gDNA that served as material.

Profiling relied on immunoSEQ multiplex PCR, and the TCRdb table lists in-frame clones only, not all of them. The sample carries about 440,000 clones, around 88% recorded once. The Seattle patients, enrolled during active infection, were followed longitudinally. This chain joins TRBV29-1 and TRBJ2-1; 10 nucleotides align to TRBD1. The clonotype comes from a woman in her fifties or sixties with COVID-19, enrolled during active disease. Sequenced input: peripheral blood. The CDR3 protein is CSVGTGAHEQFF. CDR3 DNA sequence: TGCAGCGTGGGGACAGGGGCCCATGAGCAGTTCTTC.